A selection of T cell receptor beta chains follows, all from one sample in a study of T cell repertoires in cytomegalovirus infection. TCRdb fed the reads into MiXCR, producing one record per CDR3 protein. Seen here are approximately 770,000 distinct CDR3 sequences, just under 30% observed once, and the top ten hold about an eighth. Their antigens remain unidentified. Specimen: cultured CD8+ T cells from PBMCs, collected from culture after CMV antigen stimulation. These receptors were taken from a human donor in good health (CMV status not recorded). Some clones in this sample may be carry-over from other donors' samples. Each CDR3 is given with its conserved first and last residue. D genes are given only for firm matches. For some rows the clone size is stated as once, few or many, or as a class when expanded; others skip it.

J gene	clone size	V gene	D gene	CDR3 protein	CDR3 DNA
TRBJ2-3	-	TRBV5-6	-	CASSLRPLGPTDTQYF	TGTGCCAGCAGCTTGCGCCCCCTAGGACCCACAGATACGCAGTATTTT
TRBJ1-1	few	TRBV7-9	-	CASTPLQAFF	TGTGCCAGCACTCCCCTCCAAGCTTTCTTT
TRBJ1-3	-	TRBV6-9	-	CASSYGESSGNTIYF	TGTGCCAGCAGTTACGGGGAGAGCTCTGGAAACACCATATATTTT
TRBJ2-5	-	TRBV7-9	-	CASSLRQTQETQYF	TGTGCCAGCAGCTTACGACAGACTCAAGAGACCCAGTACTTC
TRBJ1-6	-	TRBV6-1	-	CASSEAPWPGAYNSPLHF	TGTGCCAGCAGTGAAGCTCCTTGGCCTGGGGCCTATAATTCACCCCTCCACTTT
TRBJ1-4	many	TRBV11-3	-	CASSLPGSTNEKLFF	TGTGCCAGCAGCTTACCAGGGTCAACTAATGAAAAACTGTTTTTT
TRBJ2-1	-	TRBV27	-	CASSFATSSYNEQFF	TGTGCCAGCAGTTTTGCCACGAGCTCCTACAATGAGCAGTTCTTC
TRBJ1-2	few	TRBV7-8	-	CASSSNPGQTYGYTF	TGTGCCAGCAGCTCCAACCCGGGTCAGACCTATGGCTACACCTTC
TRBJ2-1	-	TRBV11-2	TRBD2	CASSLTIVASGGEYVIEQFF	TGTGCCAGCAGCTTAACAATCGTGGCTAGCGGGGGGGAGTACGTAATTGAGCAGTTCTTC
TRBJ2-1	few	TRBV12-3/TRBV12-4	-	CATKDLEGPYNEQFF	TGTGCCACCAAGGACCTAGAGGGCCCCTACAATGAGCAGTTCTTC
TRBJ2-3	-	TRBV27	-	CASTTWGSLTDTQYF	TGTGCCAGCACCACATGGGGGTCTTTAACAGATACGCAGTATTTT
TRBJ2-2	-	TRBV7-3	TRBD1	CASSLLGLGAGGELGANTGELFF	TGTGCCAGCAGCTTACTAGGACTCGGGGCAGGGGGCGAATTAGGTGCGAACACCGGGGAGCTGTTTTTT
TRBJ2-3	many	TRBV7-2	-	CASSQGGSTDTQYF	TGTGCCAGCTCCCAAGGAGGTAGCACAGATACGCAGTATTTT
TRBJ2-5	-	TRBV5-4	-	CASSLDGGPLYQETQYF	TGTGCCAGCAGCCTCGACGGGGGGCCACTATACCAAGAGACCCAGTACTTC
TRBJ2-4	-	TRBV4-3	-	CASSQESRLAKNIQYF	TGCGCCAGCAGCCAAGAGTCCAGACTAGCCAAAAACATTCAGTACTTC
TRBJ1-2	-	TRBV15	TRBD1	CATSRTTGGYGYTF	TGTGCCACCAGCAGAACGACAGGGGGCTATGGCTACACCTTC
TRBJ1-2	-	TRBV9	-	CASSVAGGVYGYTF	TGTGCCAGCAGCGTAGCAGGCGGGGTCTATGGCTACACCTTC
TRBJ2-7	few	TRBV6-2/TRBV6-3	-	CASSFGTGFEQYF	TGTGCCAGCAGTTTTGGAACAGGATTCGAGCAGTACTTC
TRBJ1-2	few	TRBV7-9	-	CASSPPNDYGYTF	TGTGCCAGCAGCCCCCCCAATGACTATGGCTACACCTTC
TRBJ1-1	-	TRBV27	TRBD1	CASSYGGTATEAFF	TGTGCCAGCAGTTACGGAGGGACAGCCACTGAAGCTTTCTTT
TRBJ1-6	-	TRBV27	-	CASSFGGLASPLHF	TGTGCCAGCAGTTTTGGAGGGTTAGCTTCACCCCTCCACTTT
TRBJ2-1	many	TRBV12-3/TRBV12-4	-	CASSLVPASYNEQFF	TGTGCCAGCAGTTTAGTTCCAGCCTCCTACAATGAGCAGTTCTTC
TRBJ2-1	-	TRBV15	TRBD2	CATSPVTSGGRNEQFF	TGTGCCACCAGCCCCGTCACTAGCGGGGGCCGAAATGAGCAGTTCTTC
TRBJ1-1	many	TRBV7-2	-	CASRQSYTEAFF	TGTGCTAGTCGACAGAGCTACACTGAAGCTTTCTTT
TRBJ2-1	-	TRBV20-1	TRBD1	CSARTGSLYNEQFF	TGCAGTGCCAGGACAGGATCTCTTTACAATGAGCAGTTCTTC
TRBJ1-1	-	TRBV6-8	-	CASSPSQNTEAFF	TGTGCCAGCAGCCCCTCACAGAACACCGAAGCTTTCTTT
TRBJ1-1	many	TRBV7-8	-	CASSFLQISPNTEAFF	TGTGCCAGCAGCTTCTTACAGATATCCCCGAACACTGAAGCTTTCTTT
TRBJ2-7	many	TRBV7-9	-	CASSLAGRADPTYEQYF	TGTGCCAGCAGCTTAGCCGGAAGGGCGGATCCGACCTACGAGCAGTACTTC
TRBJ2-4	-	TRBV7-2	TRBD1	CASSTSRDRTKNIQYF	TGTGCCAGCAGCACTTCCCGGGACAGGACCAAAAACATTCAGTACTTC
TRBJ2-1	many	TRBV7-2	TRBD2	CASRQWGRDYTYNEQFF	TGTGCCAGCAGACAGTGGGGCCGGGACTATACCTACAATGAGCAGTTCTTC
TRBJ1-6	-	TRBV3-1	TRBD1	CASSQDGTGSYNSPLHF	TGTGCCAGCAGCCAAGACGGGACAGGGTCCTATAATTCACCCCTCCACTTT
TRBJ2-2	few	TRBV7-7	TRBD1	CASSKRTGPDKLFF	TGTGCTAGCAGCAAAAGGACAGGTCCCGATAAGCTGTTTTTT
TRBJ2-5	-	TRBV4-2	TRBD2	CASSHPLAGGPGETQYF	TGTGCCAGCAGCCACCCACTAGCGGGGGGGCCGGGGGAGACCCAGTACTTC
TRBJ1-1	many	TRBV7-6	-	CASSLGGEAFF	TGTGCCAGCAGCTTAGGGGGAGAAGCTTTCTTT
TRBJ2-3	-	TRBV6-2/TRBV6-3	-	CASTYGGTDTQYF	TGTGCCAGCACCTACGGGGGCACAGATACGCAGTATTTT
TRBJ1-1	-	TRBV19	-	CASSTGRWGNTEAFF	TGTGCCAGTAGTACAGGGAGGTGGGGAAACACTGAAGCTTTCTTT
TRBJ1-5	few	TRBV7-8	-	CASSLALQEYGQPQHF	TGTGCCAGCAGCTTAGCGCTCCAGGAATACGGTCAGCCCCAGCATTTT
TRBJ2-3	-	TRBV4-3	-	CASSQDLRPDTQYF	TGCGCCAGCAGCCAAGACCTCAGACCAGATACGCAGTATTTT
TRBJ1-5	-	TRBV27	-	CASSTDSGGNQPQHF	TGTGCCAGCAGTACAGACAGTGGGGGAAATCAGCCCCAGCATTTT
TRBJ2-3	-	TRBV10-2	-	CASSESNHPDTQYF	TGCGCCAGCAGTGAGTCGAACCATCCAGATACGCAGTATTTT
TRBJ2-2	-	TRBV7-9	TRBD2	CASSLNLQRGNTGELFF	TGTGCCAGCAGCCTCAACCTACAGCGGGGGAACACCGGGGAGCTGTTTTTT
TRBJ2-5	-	TRBV7-3	TRBD2	CASSLSGRAQETQYF	TGTGCCAGCAGCTTGAGCGGGAGGGCTCAAGAGACCCAGTACTTC
TRBJ2-2	few	TRBV5-5	-	CASSPETETGELFF	TGTGCCAGCAGCCCCGAGACAGAAACCGGGGAGCTGTTTTTT
TRBJ2-2	-	TRBV5-4	TRBD1	CASSFGTGGNTGELFF	TGTGCCAGCAGCTTCGGGACAGGGGGCAACACCGGGGAGCTGTTTTTT